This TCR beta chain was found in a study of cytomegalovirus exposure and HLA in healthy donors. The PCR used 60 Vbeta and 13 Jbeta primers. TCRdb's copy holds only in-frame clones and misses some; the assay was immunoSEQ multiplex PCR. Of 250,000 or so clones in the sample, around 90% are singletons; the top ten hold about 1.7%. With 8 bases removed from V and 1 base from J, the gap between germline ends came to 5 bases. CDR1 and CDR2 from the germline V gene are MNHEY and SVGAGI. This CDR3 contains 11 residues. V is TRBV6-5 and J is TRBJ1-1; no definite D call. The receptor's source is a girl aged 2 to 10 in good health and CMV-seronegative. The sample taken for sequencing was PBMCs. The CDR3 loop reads CASHWNTEAFF. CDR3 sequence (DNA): TGTGCCAGCCACTGGAACACTGAAGCTTTCTTT.